The 8 T cell receptor beta chains below come from one sample, sequenced in a study of post-analysis software for immune sequencing data. General observations from the study: A handful of TRBV segments were significantly more frequent in patients than in controls. TRBV5-6, TRBV5-1 and TRBV20-1 were among these segments.

Antigens of these TCRs are unknown. Unique molecular identifiers featured in each of the TCR beta cDNA libraries. TCRdb re-called the PCR reads through MiXCR, storing one row per CDR3 protein. The table has roughly 730,000 distinct CDR3 sequences, just under 30% seen once. The sample comprised blood. The source is a girl aged 5 to 17 with multiple sclerosis.

V usage is TRBV20-1 and J usage is TRBJ2-5; TRBD1 matches 10 bases. The end of the DNA is better explained by TRBJ2-7, so the J call may be wrong. Germline CDR1 reads DFQATT; CDR2 reads SNEGSKA (reference sequence). CDR3 length equals 14 residues. This CDR3 reads CSARRDRGICEQYF. DNA of the CDR3: TGCAGTGCTAGACGGGACAGGGGAATCTGCGAGCAGTACTTC.

This clonotype was counted between two and nine times. The chain recombines TRBV7-2 with TRBJ2-1; no clear D gene. This CDR3 spans 16 amino acids. V lost 0 bases and J 4 bases, leaving 13 bases between the germline ends. Germline-derived CDR1 and CDR2 are SGHTA and FQGNSA. CDR3 amino acids: CASSLAVSLGYNEQFF. The DNA of the CDR3 is TGTGCCAGCAGCTTAGCCGTGAGTTTAGGGTACAATGAGCAGTTCTTC.

This clonotype was detected only a few times. CDR3 nucleotide sequence: TGTGCCAGCAGCACCTTAGCGGGAGGGATGGATACGCAGTATTTT. Translation gives CASSTLAGGMDTQYF. The chain is built from TRBV7-8 and TRBJ2-3; 11 bases fit TRBD2. Germline V gene sequence: CDR1 SGHVS, CDR2 FQNEAQ. With 5 bases clipped from V and 6 bases from J, the junction kept 7 bases outside the gene matches. CDR3 length: 15 amino acids.

This rearrangement joins TRBV5-5 to TRBJ1-1, with D maybe TRBD1 (5 bases). The CDR3 runs 16 residues. Trimming removed 3 bases at V and 2 bases at J, with 17 bases between. Germline values: CDR1 SGHKS, CDR2 YYEKEE (reference sequence). The CDR3 here is CASSSPGGAPNTEAFF. The CDR3 DNA sequence: TGTGCCAGCAGCTCCCCCGGAGGGGCCCCAAACACTGAAGCTTTCTTT.

This chain connects TRBV20-1 to TRBJ2-5; 7 bases match TRBD2. After removal of 3 bases from V and 4 bases from J, the junction contained 17 bases not matched to a gene. Germline V gene lookup returns CDR1 DFQATT and CDR2 SNEGSKA (reference sequence). The CDR3 spans 17 residues. The CDR3 DNA follows: TGCAGTGCTAGTGTCCCGGCCCGCGCGGGAGTCTTAGAGACCCAGTACTTC. The encoded protein is CSASVPARAGVLETQYF.

The CDR3 DNA follows: TGTGCCAGCAGAGAGACAGGGAATTCACCCCTCCACTTT. Its translation: CASRETGNSPLHF. V usage is TRBV12-3 or TRBV12-4 and J usage is TRBJ1-6; 7 positions match TRBD1. With V trimmed by 6 bases and J by 7 bases, 3 bases remained unmatched. The length of the CDR3 is 13 residues.

This clonotype was seen many times. The chain's CDR3 is CSGMRRNTEAFF. CDR3 nucleotides: TGCAGCGGAATGAGAAGAAACACTGAAGCTTTCTTT. This chain links TRBV29-1 with TRBJ1-1; D is ambiguous. This CDR3 comprises 12 residues. V lost 7 bases and J lost 2, with 11 bases in between. In germline, CDR1 is SQVTM, CDR2 ANQGSEA.

This sequence joins TRBV6-5 and TRBJ2-5, with 7 nucleotides matching TRBD2. V was pared by 6 bases and J by 1 base, with 5 bases of the junction left unmatched. The CDR3 sequence is 14 residues long. Looked up from germline, CDR1 is MNHEY and CDR2 is SVGAGI. CDR3: CASRDWGGQETQYF. CDR3 nucleotides: TGTGCCAGCAGAGACTGGGGGGGCCAAGAGACCCAGTACTTC.